This TCR beta chain was obtained from a study of cytotoxic CD8 clonotypes in ibrutinib-treated CLL. Points on this clone: The antigen remains undetermined.

Regarding the study as a whole: Clonality was higher at baseline than in age-matched healthy donors and tracked circulating CD8+ T-cell counts. Few clonotypes were public, and these shrank or held steady under treatment.

Germline CDR1 is SGHTA and CDR2 is FQGNSA. The CDR3 is made up of 17 amino acids. J gave up 3 bases and V 5 bases, and 14 bases lay outside the gene matches. Clones were sequenced by immunoSEQ multiplex PCR, and TCRdb holds only the in-frame ones, with some missing. The table shows roughly 300,000 clones, with about 72% occurring only once. The material was PBMCs, obtained at disease progression, from a patient treated with ibrutinib. The V and J genes are TRBV7-2 and TRBJ2-7; 9 positions agree with TRBD2. This TCR was recovered from a human donor with chronic lymphocytic leukemia. The chain's CDR3 is CASSPRGGRLAVYEQYF. The CDR3 nucleotides read TGTGCCAGCAGCCCAAGGGGCGGGAGACTAGCGGTCTACGAGCAGTACTTC.